This record covers a single TCR beta chain. This clonotype was picked up many times. Its antigen is currently not known. Base qualities are missing; no much larger clone stands one base away. The data are from a study of T cells after yellow fever vaccination (dated by TCRdb to about 2019). At the level of the whole study: The SMART-Seq v4 Ultra Low Input RNA kit was used to prepare libraries from fractions with low cell numbers. To follow T-cell clones before and after primary and booster YFV17D yellow fever vaccination, bulk TCR alpha and beta repertoires were sequenced over time. The cohort comprised two healthy male donors, one aged 18 to 30 and one aged 30 to 40 years. Blood was collected at multiple timepoints before and after primary and secondary immunization, and bulk PBMC replicates and cell subsets were isolated.

Synthesis of TCR cDNA relied on 5'RACE template switching, a step that introduced a universal primer site along with unique molecular identifiers. cDNA synthesis was primed from both the TCR alpha and TCR beta constant segments. Two PCR steps were used to amplify libraries, with sample barcodes and sequencing adapters being added in the second step. Libraries were sequenced on Illumina HiSeq 2500 (2x100 bp) or NovaSeq (2x150 bp). The study's own analysis went as follows. MIGEC was used to demultiplex reads and collapse the reads into UMI consensus sequences, and MiXCR was used for V(D)J alignment. Clonotypes responding to the vaccine were identified with edgeR on replicate PBMC samples, with the criteria of FDR below 0.01 and a log2 fold change above 5 up to day 15. CD4 or CD8 identity was assigned to each bulk clonotype according to whether the clonotype was present at higher abundance in the sequenced CD4 repertoire or the sequenced CD8 repertoire. TCRdb reprocessing: public reads trimmed at Q25 with fastp, clones called with MiXCR, in-frame beta chains kept. Rows with one shared CDR3 protein collapse into an entry with the most common genes and DNA. TCRdb, not the authors, supplied the V and J calls. The sample records almost 70,000 distinct CDR3 sequences, 5% to 6.5% of which are singletons. Less than 2.5% of the sample belongs to the ten largest clones.

CDR1 and CDR2, per the germline V gene, are MNHNS and SASEGT. The CDR3, from cysteine to phenylalanine, totals 14 residues. Only the CDR3 DNA stays, 42 bases, in frame from base 1. The junction shows trimming of 5 bases on V and 3 bases on J, plus 13 bases between the germline ends. The treatment or condition label corresponds to: live attenuated yellow fever vaccine strain. A standard Ficoll-Paque protocol was used to isolate PBMCs from peripheral blood. Dynabeads CD4 and CD8 positive selection kits were used to isolate the CD4 and CD8 T-cell fractions. RNA was extracted with TriZol from bulk PBMCs, CD4 and CD8 fractions, and dextramer-positive and dextramer-negative fractions. Summary of the overall study and its limitations: A small share of clonotypes occurred in both CD4 and CD8 compartments, likely arising from convergent recombination. The study included only two donors, which limits how far the findings can be generalized. FACS-sorted repertoires could contain abundant contaminating clonotypes from the bulk population, so computational filtering was required. The secondary T-cell response was weaker than the primary response but faster, peaking on day 5 instead of day 15. Most clones expanded after primary vaccination (about 96% of CD4 and around 89% of CD8) were re-detected after the booster, suggesting that broad memory maintenance occurred.

The receptor was isolated from a man aged 18 to 29 who received the YFV17D yellow fever vaccine. Sequences were derived from CD4+ T cells sorted from PBMCs, sampled roughly 14 days after the first yellow fever vaccination. Rearrangement joined TRBV6-1 to TRBJ2-5; a weak D assignment points to TRBD1 (6 bases agree). The sequenced DNA is TGTGCCAGCAGTCCACAGGGTGGCGAAGAGACCCAGTACTTC. Translated, it reads CASSPQGGEETQYF.